This T cell receptor beta chain was captured in a study of blood T cell repertoires in COVID-19. In the study overall: From T cells, B-cell-depleted T cells, or PBMCs came the material, which was cDNA or gDNA.

Authors' data handling: Reference gene primers were amplified, and this amplification served to estimate nucleated cell counts. Profiling relied on immunoSEQ multiplex PCR, and the TCRdb table lists in-frame clones only, not all of them. V and J calls and clone size are given by that table; D and trimming were obtained from the DNA. This table holds 250,000 to 350,000 clones, 75% to 90% found once. Input material: peripheral blood. The clonotype was recovered from a woman aged 55-75 years with acute or convalescent COVID-19.

The CDR3 loop is CASSVDLSYEQYF. In DNA form, the CDR3 reads TGTGCCAGCAGCGTAGACCTCAGCTACGAGCAGTACTTC. This chain links TRBV9 with TRBJ2-7; D gene unclear. Germline CDR1 reads SGDLS; CDR2 reads YYNGEE. V dropped 0 bases and J dropped 3 bases, with 7 bases sitting between them. This CDR3 is built from 13 residues.